This is a list of T cell receptor beta chains from one sample in a study of shared clonotypes between healthy human individuals. TCRdb's table, derived via immunoSEQ multiplex PCR, lists solely in-frame clones and lacks some. The data show over 1.4 million clones, roughly 96% seen once. The sample comprised naive CD4+ T cells sorted from blood. The receptors come from a young man in good health. Each CDR3 is given with its conserved first and last residue. A D gene is named only where the DNA matches it firmly. A row's size may be missing; if present it is once, few, many or a size class.

len: 12; v_gene: TRBV9; j_gene: TRBJ2-1; abundance: once; d_gene: .; CDR3nt: TGTGCCAGCAGCGCCCCCCGCAGTAGGCAGTTCTTC; CDR3aa: CASSAPRSRQFF
len: 15; v_gene: TRBV27; j_gene: TRBJ2-3; abundance: .; d_gene: TRBD1; CDR3nt: TGTGCCAGCAGTCTACAGGGGACAGGCACAGATACGCAGTATTTT; CDR3aa: CASSLQGTGTDTQYF
len: 15; v_gene: TRBV6-5; j_gene: TRBJ2-3; abundance: .; d_gene: .; CDR3nt: TGTGCCAGCAGTTACTCGGCCCCAACCACAGATACGCAGTATTTT; CDR3aa: CASSYSAPTTDTQYF
len: 14; v_gene: TRBV2; j_gene: TRBJ2-7; abundance: .; d_gene: TRBD1; CDR3nt: TGTGCCAGCAGGGATAGACAGGGGTCCTACGAGCAGTACTTC; CDR3aa: CASRDRQGSYEQYF
len: 13; v_gene: TRBV18; j_gene: TRBJ1-1; abundance: .; d_gene: .; CDR3nt: TGTGCCAGCTCACGGATTCGGAACACTGAAGCTTTCTTT; CDR3aa: CASSRIRNTEAFF
len: 17; v_gene: TRBV10-2; j_gene: TRBJ1-1; abundance: .; d_gene: .; CDR3nt: TGCGCCAGCACCGTGAACCTAGGTACCCTTTCGGGCACTGAAGCTTTCTTT; CDR3aa: CASTVNLGTLSGTEAFF
len: 14; v_gene: TRBV5-4; j_gene: TRBJ2-7; abundance: .; d_gene: .; CDR3nt: TGTGCCAGCAGCTTGGAGAGCAGTACTATCGAGCAGTACTTC; CDR3aa: CASSLESSTIEQYF
len: 16; v_gene: TRBV18; j_gene: TRBJ2-5; abundance: .; d_gene: TRBD2; CDR3nt: TGTGCCAGCTCACCAATGGCGGGAGGTTTTCCAGAGACCCAGTACTTC; CDR3aa: CASSPMAGGFPETQYF
len: 15; v_gene: TRBV5-1; j_gene: TRBJ2-2; abundance: .; d_gene: .; CDR3nt: TGCGCCAGCCGTTTAGTTGTCGCGAACACCGGGGAGCTGTTTTTT; CDR3aa: CASRLVVANTGELFF
len: 15; v_gene: TRBV7-9; j_gene: TRBJ2-5; abundance: .; d_gene: TRBD1; CDR3nt: TGTGCCAGCAGCTCACAGGGGGCAGTTGGAGAGACCCAGTACTTC; CDR3aa: CASSSQGAVGETQYF
len: 14; v_gene: TRBV15; j_gene: TRBJ2-7; abundance: .; d_gene: .; CDR3nt: TGTGCCACCAGCGAACACAGGGTTACGTACGAGCAGTACTTC; CDR3aa: CATSEHRVTYEQYF
len: 15; v_gene: TRBV5-1; j_gene: TRBJ2-7; abundance: .; d_gene: TRBD1; CDR3nt: TGCGCCAGCAGCTTAGGGACAGGGGGCGCGGGCGAGCAGTACTTC; CDR3aa: CASSLGTGGAGEQYF
len: 14; v_gene: TRBV5-5; j_gene: TRBJ1-5; abundance: .; d_gene: .; CDR3nt: TGTGCCAGCAGCTTGGTTGGACAAGATCAGCCCCAGCATTTT; CDR3aa: CASSLVGQDQPQHF
len: 12; v_gene: TRBV6-1; j_gene: TRBJ2-1; abundance: .; d_gene: .; CDR3nt: TGTGCCAGCAGTGAAGCGCTCCTAAAGCAGTTCTTC; CDR3aa: CASSEALLKQFF
len: 14; v_gene: TRBV7-4; j_gene: TRBJ1-5; abundance: .; d_gene: TRBD1; CDR3nt: TGTGCCAGCAGCTTAGCAGGGGGCGGTCAGCCCCAGCATTTT; CDR3aa: CASSLAGGGQPQHF
len: 13; v_gene: TRBV7-2; j_gene: TRBJ2-7; abundance: .; d_gene: .; CDR3nt: TGTGCCAGCAGCTTATTACAGGCCTACGAGCAGTACTTC; CDR3aa: CASSLLQAYEQYF
len: 19; v_gene: TRBV7-9; j_gene: TRBJ2-1; abundance: .; d_gene: .; CDR3nt: TGTGCCAGCAGCTTAGTCGGAACAACGAGTTTTAGCTCCTACAATGAGCAGTTCTTC; CDR3aa: CASSLVGTTSFSSYNEQFF
len: 15; v_gene: TRBV18; j_gene: TRBJ1-5; abundance: .; d_gene: .; CDR3nt: TGTGCCAGCTCACCACCGCGAGGGGAGAATCAGCCCCAGCATTTT; CDR3aa: CASSPPRGENQPQHF
len: 13; v_gene: TRBV30; j_gene: TRBJ1-1; abundance: .; d_gene: .; CDR3nt: TGTGCCTGGAGGTCCGGGGGGGTGACTGAAGCTTTCTTT; CDR3aa: CAWRSGGVTEAFF
len: 15; v_gene: TRBV28; j_gene: TRBJ1-3; abundance: once; d_gene: .; CDR3nt: TGTGCCAGCAGTTTATTCGGGGGAGTTGGAAACACCATATATTTT; CDR3aa: CASSLFGGVGNTIYF
len: 16; v_gene: TRBV11-2; j_gene: TRBJ2-1; abundance: .; d_gene: TRBD2; CDR3nt: TGTGCCAGCAGCTTCGTTTCGAGCGGGAGGTTCAATGAGCAGTTCTTC; CDR3aa: CASSFVSSGRFNEQFF
len: 14; v_gene: TRBV7-9; j_gene: TRBJ2-3; abundance: .; d_gene: .; CDR3nt: TGTGCCAGCAGCTCACCGACTATCACAGATACGCAGTATTTT; CDR3aa: CASSSPTITDTQYF
len: 13; v_gene: TRBV19; j_gene: TRBJ1-1; abundance: .; d_gene: .; CDR3nt: TGTGCCAGTAGTATAGGCGCCAGCACTGAAGCTTTCTTT; CDR3aa: CASSIGASTEAFF
len: 13; v_gene: TRBV5-1; j_gene: TRBJ1-5; abundance: .; d_gene: .; CDR3nt: TGCGCCAGCAGCTTGGAGGGTATTCAGCCCCAGCATTTT; CDR3aa: CASSLEGIQPQHF
len: 13; v_gene: TRBV28; j_gene: TRBJ1-2; abundance: .; d_gene: TRBD1; CDR3nt: TGTGCCAGCACAGACAGGGTTCACTATGGCTACACCTTC; CDR3aa: CASTDRVHYGYTF
len: 19; v_gene: TRBV4-3; j_gene: TRBJ1-5; abundance: .; d_gene: TRBD1; CDR3nt: TGCGCCAGCAGCCGGAAGACTATTGGACAGGGCGCTAGCAATCAGCCCCAGCATTTT; CDR3aa: CASSRKTIGQGASNQPQHF
len: 16; v_gene: TRBV2; j_gene: TRBJ2-1; abundance: .; d_gene: TRBD1; CDR3nt: TGTGCCAGCAGTGACGATTTGGGACAGGGTAAACATGAGCAGTTCTTC; CDR3aa: CASSDDLGQGKHEQFF
len: 16; v_gene: TRBV2; j_gene: TRBJ2-5; abundance: .; d_gene: TRBD2; CDR3nt: TGTGCCAGCAGTGCGGTCGGGGGAGGGGTACAAGAGACCCAGTACTTC; CDR3aa: CASSAVGGGVQETQYF
len: 15; v_gene: TRBV6-5; j_gene: TRBJ2-1; abundance: .; d_gene: TRBD2; CDR3nt: TGTGCCAGCAGTACTAGCGGGGTCCCTCAGAGGGAGCAGTTCTTC; CDR3aa: CASSTSGVPQREQFF
len: 14; v_gene: TRBV2; j_gene: TRBJ2-3; abundance: .; d_gene: .; CDR3nt: TGTGCCAGCAAGGTCAGTCGGGGCACAGATACGCAGTATTTT; CDR3aa: CASKVSRGTDTQYF
len: 14; v_gene: TRBV5-1; j_gene: TRBJ2-7; abundance: .; d_gene: .; CDR3nt: TGCGCCAGCAGCTTGGTGTCGTTCCCCTACGAGCAGTACTTC; CDR3aa: CASSLVSFPYEQYF
len: 12; v_gene: TRBV6-5; j_gene: TRBJ2-5; abundance: .; d_gene: .; CDR3nt: TGTGCCAGCAGTACGCGGACTGAGACCCAGTACTTC; CDR3aa: CASSTRTETQYF
len: 15; v_gene: TRBV10-3; j_gene: TRBJ2-2; abundance: .; d_gene: TRBD1; CDR3nt: TGTGCCATCACCAAGGGACAGGGTGTGTCCGGGGAGCTGTTTTTT; CDR3aa: CAITKGQGVSGELFF
len: 14; v_gene: TRBV6-1; j_gene: TRBJ2-5; abundance: .; d_gene: TRBD1; CDR3nt: TGTGCCAGCAGGACCTCGGGACAGGGTATCGCCCAGTACTTC; CDR3aa: CASRTSGQGIAQYF
len: 12; v_gene: TRBV27; j_gene: TRBJ1-5; abundance: .; d_gene: .; CDR3nt: TGTGCCAGCAGCAGGAGCAATCAGCCCCAGCATTTT; CDR3aa: CASSRSNQPQHF
len: 14; v_gene: TRBV7-8; j_gene: TRBJ2-1; abundance: .; d_gene: TRBD2; CDR3nt: TGTGCCAGCCGGAGCGGGAGGGCTACGAATGAGCAGTTCTTC; CDR3aa: CASRSGRATNEQFF
len: 15; v_gene: TRBV9; j_gene: TRBJ2-3; abundance: .; d_gene: .; CDR3nt: TGTGCCAGCAGCTCTAGGGAGCGGACCACAGATACGCAGTATTTT; CDR3aa: CASSSRERTTDTQYF
len: 14; v_gene: TRBV7-9; j_gene: TRBJ2-1; abundance: .; d_gene: .; CDR3nt: TGTGCCAGCAGCTTATCCCGACTGTACAATGAGCAGTTCTTC; CDR3aa: CASSLSRLYNEQFF
len: 12; v_gene: TRBV28; j_gene: TRBJ1-2; abundance: .; d_gene: .; CDR3nt: TGTGCCAGCAGTTTGAGGAACTATGGCTACACCTTC; CDR3aa: CASSLRNYGYTF
len: 15; v_gene: TRBV16; j_gene: TRBJ1-5; abundance: .; d_gene: .; CDR3nt: TGTGCCAGCAGCCAACTATCAGGGAACAGACAGCCCCAGCATTTT; CDR3aa: CASSQLSGNRQPQHF
len: 15; v_gene: TRBV5-4; j_gene: TRBJ2-3; abundance: .; d_gene: TRBD2; CDR3nt: TGTGCCAGCAGCTACGGACTAGCGGTCACAGATACGCAGTATTTT; CDR3aa: CASSYGLAVTDTQYF